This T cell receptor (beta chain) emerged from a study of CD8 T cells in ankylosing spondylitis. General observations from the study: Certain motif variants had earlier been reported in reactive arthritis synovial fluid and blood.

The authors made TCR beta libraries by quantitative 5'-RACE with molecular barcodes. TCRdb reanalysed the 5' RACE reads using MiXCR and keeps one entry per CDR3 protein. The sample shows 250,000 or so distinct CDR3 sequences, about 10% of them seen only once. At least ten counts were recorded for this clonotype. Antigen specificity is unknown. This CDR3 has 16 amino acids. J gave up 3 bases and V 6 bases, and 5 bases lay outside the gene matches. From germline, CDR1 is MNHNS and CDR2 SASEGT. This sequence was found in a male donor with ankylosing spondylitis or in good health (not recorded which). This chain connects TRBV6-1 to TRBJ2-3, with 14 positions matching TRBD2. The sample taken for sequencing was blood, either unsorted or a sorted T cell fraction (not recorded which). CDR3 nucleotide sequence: TGTGCCAGCAGAGCCGGGACTAGCGGGAGAACAGATACGCAGTATTTT. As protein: CASRAGTSGRTDTQYF.